These T cell receptor beta chains were read from a single sample in a study of regulatory T cells in long-lasting Graves disease. Each CDR3 protein gets one entry after TCRdb re-called the multiplex PCR reads with MiXCR. The sample has about 440,000 distinct CDR3 sequences; roughly 15% are singletons. Separately, the same data were catalogued under a study of T cells in Graves' hyperthyroidism and ophthalmopathy.

The sample consisted of peripheral blood mononuclear cells (PBMCs), taken at new diagnosis, from a patient treated with antithyroid drugs. These receptors came from a woman aged 18-35 years with Graves disease. Each CDR3 is given with its conserved first and last residue. Fields, in order: clone size, D gene, CDR3 length, V gene, J gene, CDR3 protein, CDR3 DNA. A D gene is named only where the DNA matches it firmly. Clone size, where shown, is once, few, many, or a class for clones that have expanded.

few,-,14,TRBV27,TRBJ1-5,CASSLAGTTQPQHF,TGTGCCAGCAGTTTAGCAGGGACGACGCAGCCCCAGCATTTT
few,-,13,TRBV19,TRBJ1-1,CASSNRGSTEAFF,TGTGCCAGTAGTAACCGGGGCTCCACTGAAGCTTTCTTT
-,-,14,TRBV29-1,TRBJ2-7,CSVEAGLVPYEQYF,TGCAGCGTTGAAGCGGGGTTGGTTCCCTACGAGCAGTACTTC
few,-,13,TRBV2,TRBJ1-2,CASSPDRSGGYTF,TGTGCCAGCAGCCCAGACAGATCGGGAGGCTACACCTTC
many,-,15,TRBV27,TRBJ2-2,CASSFGGTNTGELFF,TGTGCCAGCAGTTTCGGCGGGACGAACACCGGGGAGCTGTTTTTT
few,TRBD1,14,TRBV4-1,TRBJ1-2,CASSRLQGVDGYTF,TGCGCCAGCAGCCGCCTACAGGGGGTGGATGGCTACACCTTC
-,TRBD2,18,TRBV11-2,TRBJ2-5,CASSPPSSAGGTQETQYF,TGTGCCAGCAGCCCGCCTAGCAGTGCGGGGGGAACCCAAGAGACCCAGTACTTC
-,TRBD2,15,TRBV6-2/TRBV6-3,TRBJ2-1,CASSKIAGWIDEQFF,TGTGCCAGCAGCAAGATAGCGGGTTGGATCGATGAGCAGTTCTTC
-,-,14,TRBV27,TRBJ2-2,CASSFGPNTGELFF,TGTGCCAGCAGTTTCGGGCCGAACACCGGGGAGCTGTTTTTT
many,TRBD1,16,TRBV6-1,TRBJ1-1,CASSDLDRGMNTEAFF,TGTGCCAGCAGTGATTTGGACAGGGGGATGAACACTGAAGCTTTCTTT
few,-,16,TRBV24-1,TRBJ2-1,CATSDLSGANYNEQFF,TGTGCCACCAGTGATTTGTCAGGGGCCAACTACAATGAGCAGTTCTTC
-,-,13,TRBV12-3/TRBV12-4,TRBJ1-6,CASSFGINSPLHF,TGTGCCAGCAGTTTCGGGATCAATTCACCCCTCCACTTT
many,TRBD2,17,TRBV6-1,TRBJ2-1,CASSLTWGGLANNEQFF,TGTGCCAGCTCCCTGACCTGGGGAGGACTAGCTAACAATGAGCAGTTCTTC
-,-,14,TRBV7-2,TRBJ2-3,CASSLVGMGDTQYF,TGTGCCAGCAGCTTAGTGGGGATGGGAGATACGCAGTATTTT
few,-,14,TRBV28,TRBJ1-6,CASSLTGAVSPLHF,TGTGCCAGCAGTTTAACGGGGGCGGTTTCACCCCTCCACTTT
many,TRBD1,13,TRBV29-1,TRBJ1-1,CSVVTGGGTEAFF,TGCAGCGTAGTTACAGGGGGAGGGACTGAAGCTTTCTTT
many,-,11,TRBV28,TRBJ1-1,CASSPDTQAFF,TGTGCCAGCAGCCCCGACACCCAAGCTTTCTTT
-,-,14,TRBV20-1,TRBJ1-5,CSAGGQYSNQPQHF,TGCAGTGCTGGAGGGCAGTATAGCAATCAGCCCCAGCATTTT